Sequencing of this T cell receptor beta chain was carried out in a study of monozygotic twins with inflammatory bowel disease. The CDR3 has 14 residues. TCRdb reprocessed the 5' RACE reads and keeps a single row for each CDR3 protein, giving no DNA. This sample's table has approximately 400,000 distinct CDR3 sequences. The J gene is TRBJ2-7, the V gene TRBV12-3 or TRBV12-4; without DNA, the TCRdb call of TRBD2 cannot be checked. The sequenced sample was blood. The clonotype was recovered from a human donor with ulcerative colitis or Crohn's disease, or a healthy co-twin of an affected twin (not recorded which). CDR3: CASTQREVLYEQYF.